Described below is a single T cell receptor (beta chain) sequence and its context. Only in-frame clones appear in the TCRdb table, and some are missing; sequencing was by immunoSEQ multiplex PCR. This sample carries roughly 170,000 clones, 87% of them seen once, and the ten largest clones take roughly 0.9%. The sample belongs to a study of blood T cell repertoires in COVID-19. Study-level information: COVID-19 samples collected from the United States, Italy and Spain covered acute and convalescent phases.

Sequencing was done on a sample of peripheral blood. The clonotype comes from a woman aged 18-29 years who had recovered from COVID-19.

The CDR3 region is CASSLSHQGGYEQYF. As DNA, the CDR3 is TGTGCCAGCAGTTTAAGTCACCAGGGTGGTTACGAGCAGTACTTC. The genes are TRBV28 and TRBJ2-7; perhaps TRBD1 as D (5 bases). V was pared by 2 bases and J by 4 bases, with 15 bases between. The CDR3 length is 15 residues. Germline-derived CDR1 and CDR2 are MDHEN and SYDVKM.